Listed here are 19 T cell receptor beta chains from one sample, sequenced in a study of T cells after posttransplantation cyclophosphamide (TCRdb year 2016). The library was produced with the immunoSEQ multiplex PCR assay. The immuneACCESS repertoire file appears here via TCRdb, limited to in-frame rearrangements. These files lack a portion of the clones; in checked studies, under half of the deficit traces to unresolved V genes, and the cause of the others is not known. The sample data list about 18,000 clones, and around 78% of these were observed just once. The ten largest clones take up over 7.5% of the sample. The sequenced sample consisted of memory CD4+ T cells sorted from blood. These receptors all come from a man aged 25 to 40 in good health and a related stem cell transplant donor.

V gene TRBV6-6 combines with J gene TRBJ1-3; tentative D call: TRBD1 (6 bases). The V end was cut by 0 bases, the J end by 3 bases, with 9 bases between. Per germline, CDR1 MNHNY and CDR2 SVGAGI (reference sequence). The CDR3 totals 15 residues. This chain's CDR3 is CASSYSDRIGNTIYF. For the CDR3, the DNA is TGTGCCAGCAGTTACTCTGACAGGATTGGAAACACCATATATTTT.

The rearrangement links TRBV5-5 to TRBJ1-4; D is unresolved. From germline, CDR1 is SGHKS and CDR2 YYEKEE (reference sequence). The ends were cut back, 5 bases at V and 4 bases at J, with 12 bases in the middle. The CDR3 is 14 residues long. The CDR3 DNA is TGTGCCAGCAGTTCGCGGGGTAATAATGAAAAACTGTTTTTT. This gives the protein CASSSRGNNEKLFF.

The chain joins TRBV12-5 to TRBJ1-1; weak D call: TRBD1 (6 bases). V gave up 6 bases and J gave up 3 bases, with 23 bases separating them. Looked up from germline, CDR1 is LGHNT and CDR2 is FRNRAP. The CDR3 has 17 amino acids. CDR3 residues: CASGLTRSTGLYTEAFF. The CDR3 DNA reads as TGTGCTAGTGGCCTCACAAGATCGACAGGTCTATACACTGAAGCTTTCTTT.

As concerns this clone: Germline and junction disagree at one end, which may indicate a read error. The V gene is TRBV29-1, the J gene TRBJ2-3; 10 bases match TRBD2. The germline V gene has CDR1 SQVTM and CDR2 ANQGSEA. The CDR3 totals 14 residues. As DNA, the CDR3 is TGCAGCGTTGTCCTAGCGGGGGCGGTAGATACGCGGTATTTT. Its translation: CSVVLAGAVDTRYF.

The rearrangement uses TRBV10-3 and TRBJ1-1; 7 bases fit TRBD1. CDR1 is ENHRY and CDR2 is SYGVKD in the germline V gene. CDR3 length: 12 residues. Losses at the gene ends were 5 bases for V and 8 bases for J; bases not matched to a gene: 5. Here the CDR3 reads CAISTTGEEAFF. CDR3 coding DNA: TGTGCCATCAGTACAACAGGGGAAGAAGCTTTCTTT.

The genes are TRBV5-1 and TRBJ2-5, with D maybe TRBD1 (5 bases). The end of the DNA is better explained by TRBJ2-7, so the J call may be wrong. Looked up from germline, CDR1 is SGHRS and CDR2 is YFSETQ. This CDR3 has 13 residues. CDR3 DNA sequence: TGCGCCAGCAGCGAACAGGTTGCCTACGAGCAGTACTTC. Residues: CASSEQVAYEQYF.

The V and J genes are TRBV28 and TRBJ1-3, with 10 bases identical to TRBD1. This CDR3 contains 15 residues. Unmatched junction bases numbered 6, after V lost 6 bases and J lost 4 bases. Germline loops: CDR1 MDHEN, CDR2 SYDVKM. CDR3 region: CASSRQGAQGNTIYF. The DNA of the CDR3 is TGTGCCAGCAGCCGACAGGGGGCGCAGGGAAACACCATATATTTT.

The chain joins TRBV5-4 to TRBJ1-2; 9 bases agree with TRBD1. CDR3 length: 15 amino acids. With V trimmed by 4 bases and J by 6 bases, 10 bases remained unmatched. Germline-derived CDR1 and CDR2 are SGHNT and YYREEE (reference sequence). CDR3 coding DNA: TGTGCCAGCAGCCCCCAGCCCGGGACAGGGAATGGCTACACCTTC. Its translation is CASSPQPGTGNGYTF.

CDR3 DNA sequence: TGTGCCAGCACCTTTCAACAGAACTATGGCTACACCTTC. Protein sequence: CASTFQQNYGYTF. The chain carries TRBV6-1 and TRBJ1-2; D ambiguous. Trimming left V 7 bases short and J 2 bases short, with 11 bases between. The CDR3 spans 13 residues. The germline V gene has CDR1 MNHNS and CDR2 SASEGT.

The V and J genes are TRBV7-9 and TRBJ1-2; a weak D match, TRBD1 (5 bases). Trimming stripped 1 base from V and 8 bases from J, with 11 bases between. CDR1 and CDR2 from the germline V gene are SEHNR and FQNEAQ (reference sequence). This CDR3 comprises 13 residues. This CDR3 is CASSLVGAGGYTF. DNA for the CDR3: TGTGCCAGCAGCTTAGTAGGGGCTGGAGGCTACACCTTC.

The V call is TRBV5-5, the J call TRBJ2-5; D remains ambiguous. Trimming pared 4 bases from V and 0 bases from J, leaving 7 bases between. The germline CDR1 and CDR2 sequences are SGHKS and YYEKEE (reference sequence). This CDR3 spans 13 amino acids. The CDR3 DNA reads as TGTGCCAGCAGCCCAGCGTACCAAGAGACCCAGTACTTC. This sequence encodes CASSPAYQETQYF.

The rearrangement joins TRBV7-3 to TRBJ2-2, with a tentative D call TRBD1 (5 bases). In germline, CDR1 is SGHTA, CDR2 FQGTGA. Trimming pared 4 bases from V and 0 bases from J, leaving 9 bases between. The CDR3 consists of 15 residues. In nucleotides, the CDR3 is TGTGCCAGCAGCTCGACAGCCGCGAACACCGGGGAGCTGTTTTTT. It is translated as CASSSTAANTGELFF.

This clone showed up just once. This chain's CDR3 is CASSTPGSYGYTF. CDR3 coding DNA: TGTGCCAGCAGTACGCCGGGAAGCTATGGCTACACCTTC. The chain has TRBV6-5 and TRBJ1-2, with no clear D. CDR3 length equals 13 residues. Germline loops: CDR1 MNHEY, CDR2 SVGAGI. V was shortened by 5 bases and J by 4 bases, with 11 bases between the two germline ends.

CDR3 sequence (DNA): TGCAGCGGGGGGGAGACAGTTAATGAAAAACTGTTTTTT. Amino acids: CSGGETVNEKLFF. The chain is built from TRBV29-1 and TRBJ1-4; TRBD1 is a possible D gene (5 bases). Trimming took 7 bases from V and 4 from J, leaving 13 bases between them. The CDR3 sequence is 13 residues long. Germline V gene data show CDR1 as SQVTM and CDR2 as ANQGSEA.

The V and J genes are TRBV9 and TRBJ2-3; 7 bases match TRBD2. The CDR3 consists of 15 residues. V lost 4 bases to trimming and J lost 2 bases; unmatched junction nucleotides: 7. The germline V gene encodes CDR1 SGDLS and CDR2 YYNGEE. CDR3 DNA: TGTGCCAGCAGCTCCCTCGCGGGAGACACAGATACGCAGTATTTT. Encoded protein: CASSSLAGDTDTQYF.

V and J are TRBV5-3 and TRBJ2-3, with D tentatively TRBD2 (7 bases). TRBV5-3 falls under the ORF class, with uncertain function. The V end was cut by 4 bases, the J end by 0 bases, with 24 bases between. The CDR3 is 19 residues long. The CDR3 DNA follows: TGTGCCAGAAGCGGGGGGGCAGGCTCTCGGGGGGCTAGCACAGATACGCAGTATTTT. This translates into CARSGGAGSRGASTDTQYF.

V is TRBV7-9 and J is TRBJ1-4; 7 nucleotides line up with TRBD1. Germline assignment: CDR1 SEHNR and CDR2 FQNEAQ (reference sequence). The CDR3 consists of 15 residues. J gave up 3 bases and V 2 bases, and 3 bases lay outside the gene matches. Here the CDR3 reads CASSLLTGSNEKLFF. CDR3 DNA sequence: TGTGCCAGCAGCTTACTGACAGGGTCTAATGAAAAACTGTTTTTT.

This sequence joins TRBV7-7 and TRBJ2-2, with D perhaps TRBD2 (6 bases). The CDR3 length is 16 residues. V shed 1 base and J shed 3 bases, with 12 bases lying between them. CDR1 is SSHAT and CDR2 is FNYEAQ in the germline V gene (reference sequence). The CDR3: CASSLGGGSHTGELFF. CDR3 DNA sequence: TGTGCCAGCAGCTTAGGTGGAGGGTCGCACACCGGGGAGCTGTTTTTT.

V gene TRBV5-6 combines with J gene TRBJ2-1; 8 nucleotides match TRBD1. CDR3 length equals 17 residues. Per the germline V gene, CDR1 is SGHDT and CDR2 is YYEEEE. Trimming removed 2 bases from V and 2 bases from J; junction bases left unmatched: 9. The CDR3 loop is CASSFLSGGAAYNEQFF. The CDR3, as DNA: TGTGCCAGCAGCTTCCTATCAGGGGGCGCAGCCTACAATGAGCAGTTCTTC.